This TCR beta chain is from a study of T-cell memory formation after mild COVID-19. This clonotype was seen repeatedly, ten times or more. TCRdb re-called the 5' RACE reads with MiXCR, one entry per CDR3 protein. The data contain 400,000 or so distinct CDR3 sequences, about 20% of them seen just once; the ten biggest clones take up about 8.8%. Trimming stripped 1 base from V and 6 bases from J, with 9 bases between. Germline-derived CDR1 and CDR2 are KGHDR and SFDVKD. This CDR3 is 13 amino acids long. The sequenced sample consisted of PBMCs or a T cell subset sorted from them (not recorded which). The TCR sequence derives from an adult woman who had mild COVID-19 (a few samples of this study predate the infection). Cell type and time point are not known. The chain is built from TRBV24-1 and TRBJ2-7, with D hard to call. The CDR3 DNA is TGTGCCACCAGTGATTTTAAGGGTCTCGAGCAGTACTTC. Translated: CATSDFKGLEQYF.